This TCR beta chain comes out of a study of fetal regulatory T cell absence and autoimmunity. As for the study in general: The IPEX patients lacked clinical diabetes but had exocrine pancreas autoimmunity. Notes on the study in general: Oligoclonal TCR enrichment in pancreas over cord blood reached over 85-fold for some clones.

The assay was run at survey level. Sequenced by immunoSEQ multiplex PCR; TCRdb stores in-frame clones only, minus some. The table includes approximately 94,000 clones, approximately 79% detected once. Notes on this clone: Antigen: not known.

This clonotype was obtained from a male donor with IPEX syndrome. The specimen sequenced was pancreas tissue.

CDR3 amino acids: CASSLRGTSGRVSGQYF. The DNA for the CDR3 is TGTGCCAGTAGTCTCCGAGGGACTAGCGGGAGGGTTTCGGGGCAGTACTTC. The rearrangement links TRBV19 to TRBJ2-7, with 16 positions matching TRBD2. V lost 5 bases to trimming and J lost 9 bases; unmatched junction nucleotides: 13. Germline CDR1 LNHDA, CDR2 SQIVND (reference sequence). The CDR3 sequence is 17 residues long. The full variable domain, in which reference TRBV19 and TRBJ2-7 provide the parts outside the CDR3, is DGGITQSPKYLFRKEGQNVTLSCEQNLNHDAMYWYRQDPGQGLRLIYYSQIVNDFQKGDIAEGYSVSREKKESFPLTVTSAQKNPTAFYLCASSLRGTSGRVSGQYFGPGTRLTVT.